These 25 T cell receptor beta chains share one sample of origin, sequenced in a study of vaccination effects on CD4 cells after COVID-19. Their recognized antigens are unknown. Clones were sequenced by immunoSEQ multiplex PCR, and TCRdb holds only the in-frame ones, with some missing. The sample records 35,000 to 40,000 clones, approximately 72% being singletons. Antigen-specific CD4+ T cells expanded by the ViraFEST assay with viral peptide pools were then sequenced. At the end of roughly ten days of culture, CD4+ T cells were isolated. The infection with SARS-CoV-2 (confirmed by PCR) occurred in this person between March and December 2020. This material consisted of CD4+ T cells from PBMCs cultured with HCoV-NL63 spike peptides, taken before COVID-19 vaccination. These receptors all stem from a human donor who had a prior SARS-CoV-2 infection.

In this sample, this clone turned up a few times. The V and J genes are TRBV3-1 (or the pseudogene TRBV3-2) and TRBJ1-6; D may be TRBD1 (6 bases). This CDR3 region has 14 residues. V was shortened by 4 bases and J by 7 bases, with 11 bases between the two germline ends. The germline gives CDR1 LGHDT, CDR2 YNNKEL (reference sequence). CDR3 residues: CASSRRGANSPLHF. The CDR3 DNA follows: TGTGCCAGCAGCCGGCGGGGGGCAAATTCACCCCTCCACTTT.

CDR3 DNA: TGTGCCAGTTTTGGGTCCCGGGGGTATGGGGCCAACGTCCTGACTTTC. Translation gives CASFGSRGYGANVLTF. The genes are TRBV19 and TRBJ2-6; D may be TRBD2 (6 bases). The germline V and J ends were trimmed by 8 bases and 3 bases, with 17 bases remaining between them. The germline gives CDR1 LNHDA, CDR2 SQIVND (reference sequence). The CDR3 length is 16 residues.

The rearrangement joins TRBV25-1 to TRBJ1-5; no clear D. Per the germline V gene, CDR1 is MGHDK and CDR2 is SYGVNS. The V end was cut by 3 bases, the J end by 8 bases, with 8 bases between. CDR3 length equals 12 residues. The CDR3 DNA reads TGTGCCAGCAGTGATGGTGTTAAGCCCCAGCATTTT. This translates into CASSDGVKPQHF.

The rearrangement joins TRBV2 to TRBJ2-1; the D is unclear. Trimming left V 1 base short and J 13 bases short, with 14 bases between. CDR1 is SNHLY, CDR2 FYNNEI, per germline. The CDR3 spans 13 residues. The CDR3 nucleotides read TGTGCCAGCAGTGAAGAGTTCGTTGTCGCTCAGTTCTTC. Encoded protein: CASSEEFVVAQFF.

V gene TRBV6-5 combines with J gene TRBJ2-1; TRBD2 matches at 8 bases. V was clipped by 8 bases and J by 7 bases; unmatched bases: 10. This CDR3 has 14 amino acids. Per the germline V gene, CDR1 is MNHEY and CDR2 is SVGAGI. The CDR3 DNA reads as TGTGCCAGCCGAAAGCGGGAGATGTTTAATGAGCAGTTCTTC. This encodes CASRKREMFNEQFF.

This clone was seen a handful of times. The genes are TRBV11-3 and TRBJ1-2; D is uncertain. V was pared by 0 bases and J by 4 bases, with 3 bases between. From germline, CDR1 is SGHNT and CDR2 YENEEA. CDR3 length equals 12 residues. CDR3 nucleotide sequence: TGTGCCAGCAGCTTAGAAGGCTATGGCTACACCTTC. It specifies CASSLEGYGYTF.

This chain joins TRBV2 and TRBJ2-4; D not certain. CDR3 size: 11 residues. Germline V gene lookup returns CDR1 SNHLY and CDR2 FYNNEI. This chain's CDR3 is CGCGAKNIQYF. The CDR3 nucleotides are TGTGGGTGTGGAGCCAAAAACATTCAGTACTTC. Full variable domain (rest looked up from reference TRBV2 and TRBJ2-4): EPEVTQTPSHQVTQMGQEVILRCVPISNHLYFYWYRQILGQKVEFLVSFYNNEISEKSEIFDDQFSVERPDGSNFTLKIRSTKLEDSAMYFCGCGAKNIQYFGAGTRLSVL.

This chain joins TRBV4-3 and TRBJ2-7; D may be TRBD1 (5 bases). The CDR3 runs to 14 residues. CDR1 is LGHNA and CDR2 is YSLEER in the germline V gene. Trimming pared 4 bases from V and 0 bases from J, leaving 10 bases between. Here the CDR3 reads CASSPGRSSYEQYF. CDR3 sequence (DNA): TGCGCCAGCAGCCCAGGGCGGAGCTCCTACGAGCAGTACTTC.

This clone was counted only a few times. The chain joins TRBV2 to TRBJ1-5; 10 positions match TRBD1. Germline V gene data show CDR1 as SNHLY and CDR2 as FYNNEI. Trimming at V came to 1 base and at J to 2 bases, leaving 2 bases not matched to a gene. The CDR3 length is 16 residues. The CDR3 sequence is CASSEVGTGGNQPQHF. The CDR3, as DNA: TGTGCCAGCAGTGAAGTGGGGACAGGGGGCAATCAGCCCCAGCATTTT. The variable domain in full, with the rest retrieved from reference TRBV2 and TRBJ1-5, is EPEVTQTPSHQVTQMGQEVILRCVPISNHLYFYWYRQILGQKVEFLVSFYNNEISEKSEIFDDQFSVERPDGSNFTLKIRSTKLEDSAMYFCASSEVGTGGNQPQHFGDGTRLSIL.

V and J are TRBV4-2 and TRBJ1-1; D remains unclear. CDR3 length equals 14 residues. Trimming removed 0 bases from V and 4 bases from J, with 9 bases in between. The V gene's germline CDR1 is LGHNA and CDR2 YNFKEQ. The CDR3 reads CASSQDTVITEAFF. DNA of the CDR3: TGTGCCAGCAGCCAAGACACTGTTATCACTGAAGCTTTCTTT.

This chain joins TRBV7-2 and TRBJ1-1; D is unclear. Deletions cut 3 bases from V and 4 bases from J, with 9 bases between. CDR3 size: 13 residues. Germline V gives CDR1 SGHTA, CDR2 FQGNSA. In DNA, the CDR3 is TGTGCCAGCAGCTTCCGAGTCGGCACTGAAGCTTTCTTT. Amino acids: CASSFRVGTEAFF.

The V and J genes are TRBV2 and TRBJ2-2; D not certain. Germline loops: CDR1 SNHLY, CDR2 FYNNEI. V gave up 1 base and J gave up 3 bases, with 18 bases separating them. The CDR3 spans 18 residues. As DNA, the CDR3 is TGTGCCAGCAGTGAAGGGGGAACCCAAACTCTTGACACCGGGGAGCTGTTTTTT. It translates to CASSEGGTQTLDTGELFF.

The chain combines TRBV6-4 with TRBJ2-5; 9 nucleotides align to TRBD2. The CDR3 runs to 20 residues. V lost 3 bases, J lost 0 bases, and 17 bases stayed unmatched. Germline CDR1 reads MRHNA; CDR2 reads SNTAGT. In DNA, the CDR3 is TGTGCCAGCAGTGATAGCGGGGGAAGGACTTTGATTAGGTACCAAGAGACCCAGTACTTC. This gives the protein CASSDSGGRTLIRYQETQYF.

This chain uses TRBV7-2 with TRBJ1-2, with D maybe TRBD1 (5 bases). This CDR3 region has 14 residues. The V end was cut by 2 bases, the J end by 2 bases, with 9 bases between. Germline values: CDR1 SGHTA, CDR2 FQGNSA. CDR3 DNA: TGTGCCAGCAGCTTATACAGGAACAACTATGGCTACACCTTC. Translating it yields CASSLYRNNYGYTF.

This clone turned up a few times. The chain links TRBV9 to TRBJ1-3, with D perhaps TRBD1 (5 bases). The germline V gene encodes CDR1 SGDLS and CDR2 YYNGEE. This CDR3 comprises 16 residues. The ends were cut back, 0 bases at V and 0 bases at J, with 10 bases in the middle. Here the CDR3 DNA reads TGTGCCAGCAGCGTAGGTTCAGGGCTCTCTGGAAACACCATATATTTT. This translates into CASSVGSGLSGNTIYF. The full variable domain, in which reference TRBV9 and TRBJ1-3 provide the parts outside the CDR3, is DSGVTQTPKHLITATGQRVTLRCSPRSGDLSVYWYQQSLDQGLQFLIQYYNGEERAKGNILERFSAQQFPDLHSELNLSSLELGDSALYFCASSVGSGLSGNTIYFGEGSWLTVV.

The chain has TRBV11-3 and TRBJ2-7, with 7 bases matching TRBD2. Germline V gene data show CDR1 as SGHNT and CDR2 as YENEEA. The CDR3 covers 14 residues. Germline trimming cut 11 bases from V and 0 bases from J; bases unmatched to any gene: 10. This CDR3 is CAGAGDGCSYEQYF. In nucleotides, the CDR3 is TGTGCCGGGGCGGGGGACGGATGCTCCTACGAGCAGTACTTC.

The chain combines TRBV7-2 with TRBJ2-7; D gene uncertain. This CDR3 region has 15 residues. Between the trimmed V and J ends, which lost 2 bases and 2 bases, there was a span of 13 bases. Looked up from germline, CDR1 is SGHTA and CDR2 is FQGNSA. The CDR3 region has the DNA TGTGCCAGCAGCTTACGGTCGGAGAGACCCTACGAGCAGTACTTC. This translates into CASSLRSERPYEQYF. The variable domain in full, with the rest retrieved from reference TRBV7-2 and TRBJ2-7, is GAGVSQSPSNKVTEKGKDVELRCDPISGHTALYWYRQSLGQGLEFLIYFQGNSAPDKSGLPSDRFSAERTGGSVSTLTIQRTQQEDSAVYLCASSLRSERPYEQYFGPGTRLTVT.

The V call is TRBV2, the J call TRBJ2-5, with 9 bases fitting TRBD2. CDR3 length: 15 amino acids. V trimming: 6 bases; J trimming: 5 bases; junction bases outside the gene matches: 10. Germline lookup yields CDR1 SNHLY and CDR2 FYNNEI. CDR3: CASRPRAGGGETQYF. The CDR3 bases are TGTGCCAGCAGACCCCGCGCGGGAGGGGGGGAGACCCAGTACTTC.

This clone has just a few counts. The chain links TRBV30 to TRBJ2-5; D is undetermined. V was shortened by 0 bases and J by 5 bases, with 10 bases between the two germline ends. This CDR3 has 13 residues. Germline loops: CDR1 GTSNPN, CDR2 SVGIG (reference sequence). The CDR3 sequence: CAWSVRVRETQYF. For the CDR3, the DNA is TGTGCCTGGAGTGTCCGGGTCCGGGAGACCCAGTACTTC.

As regards this clone: Germline and junction disagree at one end, which may indicate a read error. V gene TRBV7-7 combines with J gene TRBJ2-5; D unresolved. The CDR3 contains 13 residues. Germline values: CDR1 SSHAT, CDR2 FNYEAQ (reference sequence). The DNA of the CDR3 is TGTGCTAGCAGCTTAGGTTGGCAAGAGACCCAGTACTTC. Translation gives CASSLGWQETQYF.

The chain carries TRBV5-1 and TRBJ2-5, with D perhaps matching TRBD1 (6 bases). CDR3 length: 16 residues. Trimming left V 1 base short and J 6 bases short, with 19 bases between. Looked up from germline, CDR1 is SGHRS and CDR2 is YFSETQ. CDR3 nucleotides: TGCGCCAGCAGCTTGTCTCCAAAAATACAGGGACAGACCCAGTACTTC. Protein product: CASSLSPKIQGQTQYF.

J is TRBJ1-1 and V is TRBV13, with no clear D. Per the germline V gene, CDR1 is PRHDT and CDR2 is FYEKMQ (reference sequence). The CDR3 loop spans 13 amino acids. Trimming left V 0 bases short and J 7 bases short, with 9 bases between. CDR3 region: CASSLGTQYEAFF. In DNA, the CDR3 is TGTGCCAGCAGCTTAGGCACACAGTATGAAGCTTTCTTT.

The chain uses TRBV18 and TRBJ2-1, with D perhaps TRBD2 (5 bases). Germline V lookup: CDR1 KGHSH, CDR2 LQKENI. CDR3 length equals 17 residues. The germline V and J ends were trimmed by 2 bases and 2 bases, with 16 bases remaining between them. The CDR3 loop reads CASSPWEYVPTYNEQFF. In DNA form, the CDR3 reads TGTGCCAGCTCACCATGGGAGTACGTACCTACCTACAATGAGCAGTTCTTC.

The CDR3 loop is CASSEAGRLYGYTF. Here the CDR3 DNA reads TGTGCCAGCAGTGAAGCAGGCAGGCTATATGGCTACACCTTC. The chain recombines TRBV25-1 with TRBJ1-2; D ambiguous. Trimming shortened V by 2 bases and J by 5 bases, and 12 bases separated the two germline ends. In germline, CDR1 is MGHDK, CDR2 SYGVNS. The CDR3 has 14 amino acids.

This chain uses TRBV5-8 with TRBJ1-3, with D possibly being TRBD1 (5 bases). The CDR3 spans 15 residues. Between the trimmed V and J ends, which lost 4 bases and 4 bases, there was a span of 15 bases. The germline V gene encodes CDR1 SGHTS and CDR2 YDEGEE. The CDR3: CASSPNRISGNTIYF. The DNA for the CDR3 is TGTGCCAGCAGCCCGAACAGGATTTCCGGAAACACCATATATTTT.